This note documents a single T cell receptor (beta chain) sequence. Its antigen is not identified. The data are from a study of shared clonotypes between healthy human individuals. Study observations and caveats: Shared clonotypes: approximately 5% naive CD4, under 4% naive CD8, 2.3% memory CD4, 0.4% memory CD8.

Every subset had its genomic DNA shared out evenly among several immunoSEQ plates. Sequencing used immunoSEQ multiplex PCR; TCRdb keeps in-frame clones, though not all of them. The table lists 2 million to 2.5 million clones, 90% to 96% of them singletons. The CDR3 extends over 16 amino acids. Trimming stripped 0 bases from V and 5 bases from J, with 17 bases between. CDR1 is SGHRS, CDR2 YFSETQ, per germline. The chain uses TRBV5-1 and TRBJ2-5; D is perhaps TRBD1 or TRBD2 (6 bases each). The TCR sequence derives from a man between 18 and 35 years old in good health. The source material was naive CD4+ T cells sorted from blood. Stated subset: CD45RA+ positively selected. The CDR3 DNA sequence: TGCGCCAGCAGCTTGGGAGGGGGGCCCGTACAGGAGACCCAGTACTTC. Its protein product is CASSLGGGPVQETQYF. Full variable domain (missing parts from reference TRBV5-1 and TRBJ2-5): KAGVTQTPRYLIKTRGQQVTLSCSPISGHRSVSWYQQTPGQGLQFLFEYFSETQRNKGNFPGRFSGRQFSNSRSEMNVSTLELGDSALYLCASSLGGGPVQETQYFGPGTRLLVL.